Sequencing of this T cell receptor (beta chain) was carried out in a study of PD-1 blockade in classical Hodgkin lymphoma. At the level of the study: On a schedule of every 2 weeks, patients received nivolumab 3 mg/kg intravenously.

The sample's time point: cycle 4 day 1 (C4D1), after about 6 weeks of nivolumab. Every patient had relapsed following autologous stem cell transplantation, and cohorts differed in brentuximab vedotin exposure. Purification of CD4+ T cells from thawed PBMCs was performed via magnetic negative selection. Clones were sequenced by immunoSEQ multiplex PCR, and TCRdb holds only the in-frame ones, with some missing. There are 15,000 to 20,000 clones in the sample; roughly 83% occur only once, and about 2.6% lies in the top ten. Study-wide results and limits: Diminished baseline TCR diversity has been reported in newly diagnosed patients relative to healthy donors.

Germline CDR1 and CDR2: SGDLS and YYNGEE. This CDR3 is built from 16 residues. The V and J ends lost 0 bases and 0 bases, in that order; junction bases with no gene match: 3. As regards this clone: Its antigen is still unknown.

The sequencing here drew on CD4+ T cells from blood, taken before the fourth cycle of nivolumab. The TCR sequence derives from a human donor with classical Hodgkin lymphoma. This chain uses TRBV9 with TRBJ1-3; 7 positions agree with TRBD1. DNA of the CDR3: TGTGCCAGCAGCGTAGGAGACAGGGACTCTGGAAACACCATATATTTT. Encoded protein: CASSVGDRDSGNTIYF.